One and the same sample provided the 17 T cell receptor beta chains below, sequenced in a study of Ad26.COV2.S vaccination and SARS-CoV-2 variants. Clones were read by immunoSEQ multiplex PCR, and TCRdb kept only the in-frame ones, dropping some. The sample lists 410,000 or so clones; roughly 90% were seen once. Treatment meaning: over 15 received Ad26.COV2.S at low or high dose, single or two shots; about five received placebo; per-sample allocation not given. The samples date from day 63 after the first vaccine or placebo injection. The specimen was peripheral blood, collected in a trial of Ad26.COV2.S vaccine versus placebo. The origin of the receptors is a person between 18 and 65 years old who received the Ad26.COV2.S COVID-19 vaccine or a placebo.

The V and J genes are TRBV4-3 and TRBJ2-1; 10 bases map to TRBD2. This CDR3 region has 18 residues. With 0 bases clipped from V and 2 bases from J, the junction kept 7 bases outside the gene matches. CDR1 and CDR2 from the germline V gene are LGHNA and YSLEER. CDR3 DNA sequence: TGCGCCAGCAGCCAAGACGCCACAAGCGGGGGGGCCTACAATGAGCAGTTCTTC. This gives the protein CASSQDATSGGAYNEQFF.

The chain links TRBV6-2 or TRBV6-3 to TRBJ2-7; 7 bases are shared with TRBD1. The CDR3 has 16 amino acids. Germline V CDR1 and CDR2: MNHEY, SVGEGT. V lost 2 bases and J lost 1; bases outside the gene matches: 8. Written as DNA, the CDR3 is TGTGCCAGCAGTTACGTCGAGACAGGGTATTCCTACGAGCAGTACTTC. Amino acids: CASSYVETGYSYEQYF.

This chain uses TRBV19 with TRBJ2-5, with 9 bases fitting TRBD2. The germline V gene has CDR1 LNHDA and CDR2 SQIVND (reference sequence). Trimming cost V 6 bases and J 5 bases; bases outside gene matches: 10. CDR3 length: 15 amino acids. In DNA, the CDR3 is TGTGCCAGTAGGGTTAGCGGGGGAAAGGTGGAGACCCAGTACTTC. It encodes CASRVSGGKVETQYF.

The chain employs TRBV4-1 and TRBJ2-7, with a possible D match to TRBD1 (6 bases). Germline assignment: CDR1 MGHRA and CDR2 YSYEKL. The CDR3 has 16 amino acids. V was trimmed by 4 bases and J by 0 bases, leaving 16 bases between them. CDR3 nucleotide sequence: TGCGCCAGCAGCCCGGGCAGGGGCTTGAGCTCCTACGAGCAGTACTTC. This sequence encodes CASSPGRGLSSYEQYF.

The chain couples TRBV18 to TRBJ2-7; no firm D call. Deletions cut 0 bases from V and 0 bases from J, with 12 bases between. Germline lookup yields CDR1 KGHSH and CDR2 LQKENI. This CDR3 is built from 16 residues. CDR3 sequence reads: CASSPPITTISYEQYF. The CDR3, as DNA: TGTGCCAGCTCACCACCGATAACAACAATCTCCTACGAGCAGTACTTC.

The chain carries TRBV6-6 and TRBJ1-3, with D uncertain. CDR3 length equals 13 residues. Germline values: CDR1 MNHNY, CDR2 SVGAGI (reference sequence). Between the trimmed V and J ends, which lost 5 bases and 4 bases, there was a span of 9 bases. The CDR3: CASSPTLGNTIYF. The DNA for the CDR3 is TGTGCCAGCAGTCCTACGCTCGGAAACACCATATATTTT.

The V gene is TRBV18, the J gene TRBJ1-3; TRBD1 is a possible D gene (6 bases). The CDR3 has 16 residues. Germline lookup yields CDR1 KGHSH and CDR2 LQKENI. Trimming cost V 2 bases and J 0 bases, with 11 bases left between them. The chain's CDR3 is CASSPDQGSSGNTIYF. The CDR3 bases are TGTGCCAGCTCACCAGATCAGGGGAGCTCTGGAAACACCATATATTTT. Drawing the rest from reference TRBV18 and TRBJ1-3, the complete variable domain is NAGVMQNPRHLVRRRGQEARLRCSPMKGHSHVYWYRQLPEEGLKFMVYLQKENIIDESGMPKERFSAEFPKEGPSILRIQQVVRGDSAAYFCASSPDQGSSGNTIYFGEGSWLTVV.

The genes are TRBV5-1 and TRBJ2-1, with 10 bases aligning to TRBD2. V lost 4 bases to trimming and J lost 4 bases; unmatched junction nucleotides: 5. Germline V gene data show CDR1 as SGHRS and CDR2 as YFSETQ. The CDR3 loop spans 15 amino acids. The CDR3 DNA is TGCGCCAGCAGCCCCGGGACTAGCGATTACAATGAGCAGTTCTTC. This gives the protein CASSPGTSDYNEQFF.

This chain connects TRBV4-3 to TRBJ2-2; D unresolved. The V gene lost 4 bases and the J gene lost 0 bases, with 6 bases spanning the gap. The CDR3 has 14 amino acids. In germline, CDR1 is LGHNA, CDR2 YSLEER. The CDR3 DNA follows: TGCGCCAGCAGCCTAGGTACGAACACCGGGGAGCTGTTTTTT. Protein product: CASSLGTNTGELFF.

V and J are TRBV12-3 or TRBV12-4 and TRBJ2-7, with D maybe TRBD1 (5 bases). V lost 6 bases, J lost 0 bases, and 9 bases lay in between. The CDR3 has 13 amino acids. The CDR3 protein is CASRGAGSYEQYF. Here the CDR3 DNA reads TGTGCCAGCAGAGGGGCCGGCTCCTACGAGCAGTACTTC.

A word on this clone: Other DNA sequences in this sample translate to the same CDR3. This chain connects TRBV5-1 to TRBJ2-1, with a weak D call TRBD2 (6 bases). V gave up 2 bases and J gave up 0 bases, with 9 bases separating them. The CDR3 loop spans 15 amino acids. The germline gives CDR1 SGHRS, CDR2 YFSETQ. CDR3 sequence reads: CASSFGGSSYNEQFF. Here the CDR3 DNA reads TGCGCCAGCAGCTTCGGGGGTAGCTCCTACAATGAGCAGTTCTTC.

J is TRBJ2-1 and V is TRBV15; D gene uncertain. The CDR3 length is 17 residues. CDR1 and CDR2 (germline): LNHNV, YYDKDF (reference sequence). The V and J ends lost 0 bases and 1 base respectively, with 13 bases between them. CDR3 in amino acids: CATSRDLPIQSYNEQFF. The CDR3 coding sequence is TGTGCCACCAGCAGAGACCTACCTATTCAATCCTACAATGAGCAGTTCTTC. The full variable domain, in which reference TRBV15 and TRBJ2-1 provide the parts outside the CDR3, is DAMVIQNPRYQVTQFGKPVTLSCSQTLNHNVMYWYQQKSSQAPKLLFHYYDKDFNNEADTPDNFQSRRPNTSFCFLDIRSPGLGDTAMYLCATSRDLPIQSYNEQFFGPGTRLTVL.

The chain carries TRBV5-5 and TRBJ2-3; D gene ambiguous. Trimming pared 2 bases from V and 4 bases from J, leaving 23 bases between. Germline CDR1 reads SGHKS; CDR2 reads YYEKEE (reference sequence). This CDR3 has 18 amino acids. The DNA of the CDR3 is TGTGCCAGCAGCTTATATCGCCACCCGCTCCCTCAGGCAGATACGCAGTATTTT. Its translation: CASSLYRHPLPQADTQYF.

This sequence joins TRBV10-1 and TRBJ2-7; D is unresolved. Germline V CDR1 and CDR2: WNHNN, SYGVQD (reference sequence). The CDR3 is 14 residues long. The V end lost 2 bases, the J end lost 5 bases, and 13 bases lay between the germline ends. The CDR3 protein is CASSEQRYSNEQYF. The CDR3 nucleotides are TGCGCCAGCAGTGAGCAGAGGTACAGTAACGAGCAGTACTTC.

This chain connects TRBV11-2 to TRBJ1-2; possibly TRBD1 for D (6 bases). V lost 6 bases and J lost 7, with 24 bases in between. The CDR3 consists of 16 residues. The germline V gene encodes CDR1 SGHAT and CDR2 FQNNGV. The CDR3 is CASSFGVAGEGGGYTF. CDR3 nucleotides: TGTGCCAGCAGTTTCGGGGTGGCAGGGGAAGGGGGTGGCTACACCTTC. Looking up the rest from reference TRBV11-2 and TRBJ1-2 gives the full variable domain: EAGVAQSPRYKIIEKRQSVAFWCNPISGHATLYWYQQILGQGPKLLIQFQNNGVVDDSQLPKDRFSAERLKGVDSTLKIQPAKLEDSAVYLCASSFGVAGEGGGYTFGSGTRLTVV.

On this clone itself: One junction end does not reproduce the germline sequence, and a read error may be involved. The rearrangement links TRBV7-2 to TRBJ2-3; 12 nucleotides align to TRBD2. The CDR3 is 15 amino acids. From germline, CDR1 is SGHTA and CDR2 FQGNSA. CDR3 residues: CASSLAGGRGDTQYF. The CDR3 DNA follows: TGTGCCAGCAGCCTAGCGGGGGGGCGTGGAGATACGCAGTATTTT.

The chain has TRBV20-1 and TRBJ2-7; D possibly corresponds to TRBD2 (5 bases). Germline-derived CDR1 and CDR2 are DFQATT and SNEGSKA (reference sequence). The CDR3 consists of 13 residues. Trimming removed 3 bases at V and 1 base at J, with 10 bases between. The CDR3 DNA reads TGCAGTGCTAGTTACGGGGAGTCCTACGAGCAGTACTTC. It encodes CSASYGESYEQYF.